Listed below are T cell receptor beta chains from one sample, sequenced in a study of OX40 agonist ivuxolimab in advanced cancers. Here immunoSEQ multiplex PCR was the method, and the copy in TCRdb shows in-frame clones only, minus some. The profile shows about 73,000 clones, around 88% of them singletons. Specimen: CD4+ or CD8+ T cells sorted from blood, collected in a trial of the OX40 agonist ivuxolimab. Receptors were obtained from an adult with an advanced solid tumor such as melanoma, head and neck, liver or kidney cancer. CDR3s include the opening cysteine and the closing phenylalanine or tryptophan. A D gene is named only where the DNA matches it firmly. Some rows have no size entry. The others give once, few or many, or a class for an expanded clone.

- TRBJ1-1 TRBV4-1 - TGCGCCAGCAGCCTACTACAGGGGAACACTGAAGCTTTCTTT CASSLLQGNTEAFF
TRBD1 TRBJ2-3 TRBV5-4 - TGTGCCAGCAGCTTGGATCAGGGGGCCTTTGGAGATACGCAGTATTTT CASSLDQGAFGDTQYF
TRBD2 TRBJ2-3 TRBV28 - TGTGCCAGCAGAGGGACTAGCGGGGGGCGGGATACGCAGTATTTT CASRGTSGGRDTQYF
- TRBJ1-1 TRBV6-1 few TGTGCCAGCACCGTCGGTTTAGGCCGGGACACTGAAGCTTTCTTT CASTVGLGRDTEAFF
- TRBJ2-7 TRBV28 few TGTGCCAGCAGTTTTCGGGACAATCTTCGGGTCGAGCAGTACTTC CASSFRDNLRVEQYF
- TRBJ2-3 TRBV9 - TGTGCCAGCAGCGTAGTGCCTAGCCCCACAGATACGCAGTATTTT CASSVVPSPTDTQYF
- TRBJ1-1 TRBV2 - TGTGCCAGCAGTGAAAGCCGACCTGAAGCTTTCTTT CASSESRPEAFF
- TRBJ2-7 TRBV2 - TGTGCCAGCACTCCGACAGGACTTGGGTCCTACGAGCAGTACTTC CASTPTGLGSYEQYF
- TRBJ2-7 TRBV29-1 - TGCAGCGTTGTAAGGCGGGCGACGACCTACGAGCAGTACTTC CSVVRRATTYEQYF
- TRBJ2-3 TRBV11-3 - TGTGCCAGCAGCTTGCCCTGGACTGGGCGGGATACGCAGTATTTT CASSLPWTGRDTQYF